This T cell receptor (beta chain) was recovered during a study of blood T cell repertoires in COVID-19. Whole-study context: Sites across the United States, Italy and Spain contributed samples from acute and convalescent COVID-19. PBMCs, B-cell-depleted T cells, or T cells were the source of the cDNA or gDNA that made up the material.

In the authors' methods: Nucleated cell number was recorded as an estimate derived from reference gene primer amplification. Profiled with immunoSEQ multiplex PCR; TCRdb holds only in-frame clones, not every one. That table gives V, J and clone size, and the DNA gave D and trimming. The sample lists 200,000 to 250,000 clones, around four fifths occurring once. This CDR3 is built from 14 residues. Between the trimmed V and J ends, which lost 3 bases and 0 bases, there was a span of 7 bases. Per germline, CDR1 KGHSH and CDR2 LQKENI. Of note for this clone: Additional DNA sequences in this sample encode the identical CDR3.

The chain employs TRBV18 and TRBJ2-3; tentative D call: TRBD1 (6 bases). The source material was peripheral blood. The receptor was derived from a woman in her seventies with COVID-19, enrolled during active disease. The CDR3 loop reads CASSPDSSTDTQYF. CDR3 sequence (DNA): TGTGCCAGCTCACCGGACAGTAGCACAGATACGCAGTATTTT. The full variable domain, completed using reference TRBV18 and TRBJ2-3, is NAGVMQNPRHLVRRRGQEARLRCSPMKGHSHVYWYRQLPEEGLKFMVYLQKENIIDESGMPKERFSAEFPKEGPSILRIQQVVRGDSAAYFCASSPDSSTDTQYFGPGTRLTVL.